Listed below are T cell receptor beta chains from one sample, sequenced in a study of PD-L1 blockade in urothelial cancer. This table comes from immunoSEQ multiplex PCR, and its TCRdb copy is limited to in-frame clones, with some not included. The data contain roughly 77,000 clones, around 83% of them singletons. The source was PBMCs, collected around atezolizumab (anti-PD-L1) treatment. The source is a woman between 65 and 79 years old with urothelial cancer. The CDR3 runs from the conserved cysteine through the conserved F or W. The D gene is left open where the match is weak. The size of a clone is reported for some rows only, either as once, few or many, or as a class for expanded clones.

v_call,d_call,clone_size,j_call,cdr3_aa,cdr3_nt
TRBV7-2,TRBD2,NA,TRBJ2-1,CASSLGLAGPYNEQFF,TGTGCCAGCAGCTTAGGTCTAGCGGGGCCATACAATGAGCAGTTCTTC
TRBV19,TRBD1,NA,TRBJ2-1,CASSLGGAYNEQFF,TGTGCCAGTAGTCTAGGGGGCGCATACAATGAGCAGTTCTTC
TRBV2,TRBD2,NA,TRBJ2-1,CASSEAGASGLSYNEQFF,TGTGCCAGCAGTGAAGCTGGGGCTAGCGGGCTATCCTACAATGAGCAGTTCTTC
TRBV14,NA,many,TRBJ1-4,CASSQGGRIGKLFF,TGTGCCAGCAGCCAAGGAGGGAGGATTGGGAAACTGTTTTTT
TRBV7-6,TRBD1,once,TRBJ2-5,CASSLVKGAWETQYF,TGTGCCAGCAGCTTAGTCAAGGGGGCATGGGAGACCCAGTACTTC
TRBV6-1,TRBD1,NA,TRBJ2-7,CASSAPGTGGYEQYF,TGTGCCAGCAGTGCCCCCGGGACAGGGGGTTACGAGCAGTACTTC
TRBV27,NA,NA,TRBJ2-5,CASSLFFGSEETQYF,NA
TRBV29-1,NA,NA,TRBJ1-4,CSVGEGGLGEKLFF,TGCAGCGTTGGGGAGGGGGGTTTAGGTGAAAAACTGTTTTTT
TRBV28,TRBD1,NA,TRBJ1-1,CASSLSTGRWEEAFF,TGTGCCAGCAGTTTATCGACAGGGCGTTGGGAAGAAGCTTTCTTT
TRBV25-1,TRBD1,once,TRBJ2-7,CASRARTGAAYEQYF,TGTGCCAGCAGGGCAAGGACAGGGGCTGCCTACGAGCAGTACTTC
TRBV6-6,NA,few,TRBJ2-7,CASKQSYEQYF,TGTGCCAGCAAACAGTCCTACGAGCAGTACTTC
TRBV9,NA,NA,TRBJ2-5,CASSPRAGKETQYF,TGTGCCAGCAGCCCGAGGGCGGGGAAAGAGACCCAGTACTTC
TRBV7-2,NA,few,TRBJ2-2,CASSLVQAIFTGELFF,TGTGCCAGCAGCTTAGTCCAGGCCATATTCACCGGGGAGCTGTTTTTT
TRBV28,TRBD2,NA,TRBJ2-1,CASSLLTGGEQFF,TGTGCCAGCAGTTTACTTACGGGGGGTGAGCAGTTCTTC
TRBV18,TRBD1,NA,TRBJ1-2,CASSRGQIDGYTF,TGTGCCAGCTCACGGGGACAGATTGATGGCTACACCTTC